The clone carrying this T cell receptor (beta chain) came up many times. The sample is drawn from a study of Graves' ophthalmopathy and Graves' hyperthyroidism. Amplified TCR beta CDR3 regions were obtained using RNA transcripts as template. Second-round multiplex PCR followed a first-round RT-PCR using HTBI primers. MiXCR was run by TCRdb on the multiplex PCR reads, yielding one entry per CDR3 protein. The sample records 1 million to 1.3 million distinct CDR3 sequences, about 38% being singletons. CDR3 length: 14 amino acids. Between the trimmed V and J ends, which lost 1 base and 15 bases, there was a span of 19 bases. Germline lookup yields CDR1 SGHTA and CDR2 FQGNSA.

The sequencing input was peripheral blood or thyroid tissue (not recorded which). The chain joins TRBV7-2 to TRBJ1-5, with D unresolved. The clonotype was recovered from an adult man with Graves' hyperthyroidism. CDR3 DNA sequence: TGTGCCAGCAGCTTAGTGGGGTCGGCAGGACTTACGCATTTT. This codes for CASSLVGSAGLTHF.